These 20 T cell receptor beta chains came from one sample sequenced in a study of blood T cells in healthy people across ages. Sample-barcoded 5' priming and a J-beta primer mix drove a second PCR of roughly 6 to 12 cycles. TCRdb itself ran the 5' RACE reads through MiXCR, one entry per CDR3 protein. The table lists approximately 1.5 million distinct CDR3 sequences, approximately 32% of them singletons. The sequenced sample was blood. The receptors originated from a woman aged 30 to 39 in good health.

This clonotype was observed a few times. The chain is built from TRBV18 and TRBJ2-7, with 9 bases that match TRBD1. J lost 7 bases, V lost 3 bases, and 4 bases had no gene match. The CDR3 totals 13 residues. The germline V gene encodes CDR1 KGHSH and CDR2 LQKENI. CDR3 DNA sequence: TGTGCCAGCTCACCCCAGACAGGGGGGGAGCAGTACTTC. Its translation: CASSPQTGGEQYF.

This chain links TRBV5-1 with TRBJ2-1; 7 bases map to TRBD2. With V trimmed by 0 bases and J by 3 bases, 9 bases remained unmatched. This CDR3 spans 17 amino acids. The germline V gene encodes CDR1 SGHRS and CDR2 YFSETQ. The CDR3 spells CASSLDPGTTIYNEQFF. DNA of the CDR3: TGCGCCAGCAGCTTGGACCCCGGGACTACCATCTACAATGAGCAGTTCTTC.

The chain uses TRBV5-1 and TRBJ2-3; D unclear. V lost 0 bases, J lost 1 base, and 12 bases lay in between. Germline V gene data show CDR1 as SGHRS and CDR2 as YFSETQ. The CDR3 runs to 16 residues. CDR3 in DNA: TGCGCCAGCAGCTTGGTTCTAACCCTGGGCACAGATACGCAGTATTTT. Protein sequence: CASSLVLTLGTDTQYF.

This clonotype was seen only a few times. The rearrangement uses TRBV3-1 and TRBJ2-5; no reliable D call. The CDR3 sequence is 15 residues long. Between the trimmed V and J ends, which lost 4 bases and 7 bases, there was a span of 19 bases. Looked up from germline, CDR1 is LGHDT and CDR2 is YNNKEL (reference sequence). The CDR3 protein is CASSPPRRLVGTQYF. The CDR3 bases are TGTGCCAGCAGCCCACCCAGGCGGCTAGTGGGGACCCAGTACTTC.

Only one count was recorded for this clonotype. The chain links TRBV29-1 to TRBJ2-1, with D possibly TRBD2 on 5 matching bases. The CDR3 has 10 residues. V lost 7 bases, J lost 12 bases, and 13 bases lay in between. The germline V gene has CDR1 SQVTM and CDR2 ANQGSEA. The CDR3 bases are TGCAGCGCCCTAGCATTTGCGCAGTTCTTC. This translates into CSALAFAQFF.

This clonotype was found many times. The rearrangement uses TRBV6-1 and TRBJ2-7; no clear D. In germline, CDR1 is MNHNS, CDR2 SASEGT. Trimming removed 3 bases at V and 2 bases at J, with 14 bases between. The CDR3 has 15 residues. CDR3 nucleotide sequence: TGTGCCAGCAGTGACCGACGCAGCATCGCCTACGAGCAGTACTTC. Its protein product is CASSDRRSIAYEQYF.

A remark on this clonotype: Mismatch with germline at one junction end may stem from a read error. V and J are TRBV9 and TRBJ2-7; 9 bases line up with TRBD2. The germline gives CDR1 SGDLS, CDR2 YYNGEE. This CDR3 is built from 14 residues. The CDR3 sequence is CAGSALAGIDEQYF. The CDR3 DNA reads TGTGCCGGCAGCGCCCTAGCGGGAATTGACGAGCAGTACTTC.

The chain couples TRBV20-1 to TRBJ2-1, with 9 bases matching TRBD2. CDR1 and CDR2 (germline): DFQATT, SNEGSKA (reference sequence). The trim removed 5 bases at V and 8 bases at J, leaving 7 bases unmatched. The CDR3 has 13 residues. CDR3 amino acids: CSAGLAGSYEQFF. The CDR3 bases are TGCAGTGCTGGTCTAGCGGGAAGTTATGAGCAGTTCTTC.

The table lists this clonotype with many counts. The chain is built from TRBV11-2 and TRBJ2-7, with a weak D call TRBD1 (5 bases). Germline V gives CDR1 SGHAT, CDR2 FQNNGV. The CDR3 is 16 amino acids. V shed 2 bases and J shed 4 bases, with 18 bases lying between them. CDR3 loop: CASSLKTVAGIYEQYF. CDR3 sequence (DNA): TGTGCCAGCAGCTTAAAAACGGTTGCAGGGATTTACGAGCAGTACTTC.

CDR3 DNA sequence: TGTGCCAGCAGTGGTCCTAGCGGGGGGCTTTACGAGCAGTACTTC. It yields the protein CASSGPSGGLYEQYF. The rearrangement joins TRBV2 to TRBJ2-7, with 11 bases matching TRBD2. The J segment lost 4 bases and the V segment lost 4 bases, leaving 6 bases of the junction unmatched. The CDR3 extends over 15 amino acids. Looked up from germline, CDR1 is SNHLY and CDR2 is FYNNEI.

The J gene is TRBJ2-7, the V gene TRBV20-1; 10 bases are shared with TRBD2. Trimming took 3 bases from V and 4 from J; bases not matched to a gene: 3. There are 13 residues in the CDR3. Germline loops: CDR1 DFQATT, CDR2 SNEGSKA (reference sequence). The CDR3 spells CSASPSGGYEQYF. The CDR3 DNA reads TGCAGTGCTAGCCCTAGCGGGGGTTACGAGCAGTACTTC.

The chain joins TRBV4-2 to TRBJ2-3, with a weak D call TRBD2 (6 bases). Germline CDR1 LGHNA, CDR2 YNFKEQ. V dropped 0 bases and J dropped 2 bases, with 12 bases sitting between them. The CDR3 is made up of 16 amino acids. The CDR3 here is CASSQDAGGDTDTQYF. The CDR3 DNA is TGTGCCAGCAGCCAAGACGCCGGGGGTGACACAGATACGCAGTATTTT.

This clonotype was counted at least ten times. As DNA, the CDR3 is TGTGCCAGCAGCCTCGGGACAGTTAGCACAGATACGCAGTATTTT. It translates to CASSLGTVSTDTQYF. The chain uses TRBV12-3 or TRBV12-4 and TRBJ2-3; 7 nucleotides match TRBD1. Unmatched junction bases numbered 6, after V lost 6 bases and J lost 0 bases. This CDR3 has 15 residues.

This clonotype has just a few counts. The V call is TRBV6-2 or TRBV6-3, the J call TRBJ2-3, with D hard to call. Germline V lookup: CDR1 MNHEY, CDR2 SVGEGT. V was clipped by 8 bases and J by 4 bases, with 19 bases between them. This CDR3 contains 15 residues. The DNA for the CDR3 is TGTGCCAGCTCTCTAGGGCCAGTCGGTCCAGATACGCAGTATTTT. Translated, it gives CASSLGPVGPDTQYF.

The sample holds many counts of this clonotype. V is TRBV28 and J is TRBJ1-2; 10 bases fit TRBD1. J was trimmed by 2 bases and V by 5 bases; bases with no gene match: 8. Germline V gives CDR1 MDHEN, CDR2 SYDVKM. The CDR3 covers 16 residues. The chain's CDR3 is CASSAGQGYRNYGYTF. Written as DNA, the CDR3 is TGTGCCAGCAGTGCGGGACAGGGGTACAGGAACTATGGCTACACCTTC.

The rearrangement joins TRBV2 to TRBJ2-1; the D call may be TRBD1 or TRBD2 (5 bases each). This CDR3 is built from 16 residues. Germline V gene data show CDR1 as SNHLY and CDR2 as FYNNEI. V lost 5 bases, J lost 1 base, and 15 bases lay in between. The CDR3 sequence is CASSPLGGRSYNEQFF. The CDR3 region has the DNA TGTGCCAGCAGTCCTCTTGGGGGTCGGTCCTACAATGAGCAGTTCTTC.

This clonotype was detected many times. The V and J genes are TRBV20-1 and TRBJ2-7; no clear D. Germline V gene data show CDR1 as DFQATT and CDR2 as SNEGSKA (reference sequence). The length of the CDR3 is 14 residues. The V gene lost 5 bases and the J gene lost 3 bases, with 17 bases spanning the gap. CDR3 coding DNA: TGCAGTGCTCAGCCCAGAATATCAAGCTACGAGCAGTACTTC. Protein: CSAQPRISSYEQYF.

The chain carries TRBV10-1 and TRBJ2-3; D ambiguous. Germline V gene sequence: CDR1 WNHNN, CDR2 SYGVQD (reference sequence). V was pared by 2 bases and J by 0 bases, with 9 bases between. This CDR3 has 15 residues. CDR3: CASSEGATSTDTQYF. DNA of the CDR3: TGCGCCAGCAGTGAGGGAGCGACGAGCACAGATACGCAGTATTTT.

With respect to this clonotype: At one boundary the junction diverges from the germline segment, which might be a read error. The J gene is TRBJ2-1, the V gene TRBV29-1; D is undetermined. In germline, CDR1 is SQVTM, CDR2 ANQGSEA. CDR3 length: 11 amino acids. DNA for the CDR3: TGCAGCGTTGCAAGCTACGATGAGCAGTTCTTC. It yields the protein CSVASYDEQFF.

Details on this clonotype: Its ends do not fully match the called genes, so a read error is possible. This chain joins TRBV6-6 and TRBJ1-1, with no clear D. The germline gives CDR1 MNHNY, CDR2 SVGAGI (reference sequence). The CDR3 length is 13 residues. In DNA, the CDR3 is TGTGCCAGCAGTTATGAGGGTTACACTGAGGCTTTCTTT. Translated, it gives CASSYEGYTEAFF.